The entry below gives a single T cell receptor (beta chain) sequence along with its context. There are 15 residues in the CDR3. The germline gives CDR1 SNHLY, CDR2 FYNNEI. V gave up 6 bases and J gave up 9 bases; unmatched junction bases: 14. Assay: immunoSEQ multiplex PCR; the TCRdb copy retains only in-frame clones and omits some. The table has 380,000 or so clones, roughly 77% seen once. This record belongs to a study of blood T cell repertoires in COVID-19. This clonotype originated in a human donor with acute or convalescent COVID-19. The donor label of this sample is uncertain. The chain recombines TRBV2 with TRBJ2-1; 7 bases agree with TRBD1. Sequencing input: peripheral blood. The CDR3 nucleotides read TGTGCCAGCAGCGTACAGGGGTGGATGGGTGGTGAGCAGTTCTTC. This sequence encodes CASSVQGWMGGEQFF.